The present entry profiles one T cell receptor beta chain with its context. The entry originates in a study of T cell changes during pregnancy in multiple sclerosis. Method: immunoSEQ multiplex PCR; TCRdb's copy keeps in-frame clones and lacks some. Here the sample spans around 130,000 clones, around 97% being singletons. CDR3 length: 14 amino acids. Deletions cut 1 base from V and 8 bases from J, with 12 bases between. Germline CDR1 MGHRA, CDR2 YSYEKL. The source material was peripheral blood, sampled after pregnancy. The sequence came from a female donor with multiple sclerosis, enrolled in a pregnancy study. The V gene is TRBV4-1, the J gene TRBJ2-1; perhaps TRBD2 as D (6 bases). CDR3 residues: CASSQASGRHEQFF. The CDR3, as DNA: TGCGCCAGCAGCCAAGCGTCAGGGAGGCATGAGCAGTTCTTC.